This T cell receptor (beta chain) came from a study of Graves' ophthalmopathy and Graves' hyperthyroidism. Physicians reached a diagnosis by relying on clinical symptoms, serum thyroxine, TRAb, thyroid ultrasound and orbital computed tomography. Study-level findings and limits: Among expanded thyroid clonotypes above 0.001 frequency, most also occurred in blood.

Investigators amplified TCR beta CDR3 regions from RNA transcripts. RT-PCR was first run with HTBI primers, then multiplex PCR in a second round. MiXCR, applied by TCRdb to the multiplex PCR reads, yields one record per CDR3 protein. The sample has approximately 150,000 distinct CDR3 sequences, roughly two fifths seen once. Germline values: CDR1 DFQATT, CDR2 SNEGSKA (reference sequence). This CDR3 contains 13 residues. The J segment lost 3 bases and the V segment lost 3 bases, leaving 4 bases of the junction unmatched. This clonotype has ten or more counts. The antigen is undetermined. The TCR was taken from a man younger than 45 with Graves' ophthalmopathy. The sample consisted of peripheral blood. The chain uses TRBV20-1 and TRBJ2-7; 8 bases fit TRBD2. The CDR3 here is CSASGRAGYEQYF. DNA of the CDR3: TGCAGTGCTAGCGGGAGGGCCGGCTACGAGCAGTACTTC.